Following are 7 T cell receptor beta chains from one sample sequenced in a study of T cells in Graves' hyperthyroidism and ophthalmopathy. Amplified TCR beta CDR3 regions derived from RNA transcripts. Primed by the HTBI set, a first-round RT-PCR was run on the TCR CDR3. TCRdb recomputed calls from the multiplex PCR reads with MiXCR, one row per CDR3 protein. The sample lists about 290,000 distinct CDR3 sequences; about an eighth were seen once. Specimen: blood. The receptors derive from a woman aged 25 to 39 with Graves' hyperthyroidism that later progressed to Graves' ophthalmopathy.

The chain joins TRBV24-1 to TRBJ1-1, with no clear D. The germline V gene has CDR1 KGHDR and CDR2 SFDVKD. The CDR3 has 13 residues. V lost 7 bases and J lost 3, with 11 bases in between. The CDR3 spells CATRIGFDTEAFF. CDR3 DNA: TGTGCCACCAGAATAGGGTTCGACACTGAAGCTTTCTTT.

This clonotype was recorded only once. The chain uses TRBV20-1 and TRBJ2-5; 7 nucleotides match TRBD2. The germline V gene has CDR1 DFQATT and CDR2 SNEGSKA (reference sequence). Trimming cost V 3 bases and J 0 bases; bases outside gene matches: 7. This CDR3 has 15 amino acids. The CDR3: CSASSASGDQETQYF. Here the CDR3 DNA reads TGCAGTGCTAGTAGTGCCAGCGGGGACCAAGAGACCCAGTACTTC.

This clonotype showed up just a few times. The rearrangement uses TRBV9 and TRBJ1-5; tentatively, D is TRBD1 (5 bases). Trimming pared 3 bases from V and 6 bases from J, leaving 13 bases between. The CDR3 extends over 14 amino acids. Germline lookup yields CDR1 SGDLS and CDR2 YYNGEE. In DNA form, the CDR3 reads TGTGCCAGCAGCGCCGGGGCGGGAGTTCAGCCCCAGCATTTT. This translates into CASSAGAGVQPQHF.

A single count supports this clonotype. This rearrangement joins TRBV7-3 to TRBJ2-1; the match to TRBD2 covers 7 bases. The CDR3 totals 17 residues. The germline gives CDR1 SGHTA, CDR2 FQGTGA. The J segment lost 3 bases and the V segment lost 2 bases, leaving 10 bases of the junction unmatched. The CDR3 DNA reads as TGTGCCAGCAGCTTATCGGGTGGTAGCGGGCGCTACAATGAGCAGTTCTTC. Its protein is CASSLSGGSGRYNEQFF.

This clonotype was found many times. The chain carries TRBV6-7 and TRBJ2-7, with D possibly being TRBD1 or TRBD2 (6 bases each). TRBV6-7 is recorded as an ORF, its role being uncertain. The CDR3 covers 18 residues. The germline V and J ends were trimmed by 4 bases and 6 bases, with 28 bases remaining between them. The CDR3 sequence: CASSSRGTRTARGCEQYF. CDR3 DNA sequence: TGTGCCAGCAGTTCCCGGGGGACCAGAACAGCTAGGGGGTGCGAGCAGTACTTC.

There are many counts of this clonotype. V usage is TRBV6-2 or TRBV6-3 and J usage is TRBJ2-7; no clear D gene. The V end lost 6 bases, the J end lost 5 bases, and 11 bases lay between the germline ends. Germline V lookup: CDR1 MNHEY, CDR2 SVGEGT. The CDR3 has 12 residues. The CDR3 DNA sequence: TGTGCCAGCAGCTCCTACCAGCACGAGCAGTACTTC. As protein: CASSSYQHEQYF.

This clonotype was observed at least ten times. CDR3 in DNA: TGTGCCAGCACCAATCCCAATGAAAAACTGTTTTTT. Residues: CASTNPNEKLFF. The V gene is TRBV7-9, the J gene TRBJ1-4; D unresolved. V lost 7 bases and J 5 bases, leaving 8 bases between the germline ends. Germline CDR1 SEHNR, CDR2 FQNEAQ (reference sequence). The length of the CDR3 is 12 residues.